This paragraph reports one T cell receptor beta chain. The antigen remains undetermined. With V trimmed by 6 bases and J by 2 bases, 15 bases remained unmatched. This CDR3 contains 19 residues. The germline CDR1 and CDR2 sequences are SNHLY and FYNNEI. These data originate in a study of response to subunit inactivated influenza vaccine. Findings and caveats of the study: Authors suggested each seasonal flu vaccination may recruit only limited numbers of new T cells.

TCRdb fed the RT-PCR reads into MiXCR, producing one record per CDR3 protein. The table shows 650,000 to 800,000 distinct CDR3 sequences, with about 15% occurring only once. This chain connects TRBV2 to TRBJ2-2, with TRBD1 matching over 10 bases. The TCR sequence derives from a man in his fifties or sixties who received an inactivated influenza vaccine. Here the sequenced sample was PBMCs from blood, taken around 15 days before vaccination. The chain's CDR3 is CASRPHPGTGVGNTGELFF. The CDR3, as DNA: TGTGCCAGCAGACCCCACCCCGGGACAGGGGTTGGAAACACCGGGGAGCTGTTTTTT.